This T cell receptor (beta chain) appears in the sequencing data of a study of tumor-infiltrating lymphocytes in primary liver carcinoma. Study at large: The study enrolled male and female patients aged 30 to 69 years. The study's findings and limits: Top-250-clone fractions were significantly higher in tumors than in blood (p = 0.039).

Researchers drew blood RNA from unsorted whole blood and extracted germline DNA as well. Before the surgical procedure, around 4 milliliters of peripheral blood were collected. TCR beta cDNA was reverse-transcribed from roughly 520 ng of total RNA. The reaction used a constant-region primer and ProtoScript II reverse transcriptase. Investigators got TCR beta libraries out of three nested multiplex PCR rounds, done with slightly modified ARM-PCR. TRBV1-TRBV30 forward primers paired with a C-beta reverse primer drove the first two PCR rounds, about 11 cycles each. TCRdb re-called the multiplex PCR reads through MiXCR, storing one row per CDR3 protein. This repertoire shows around 330,000 distinct CDR3 sequences, around three fifths found once; its top ten account for roughly 9%. Note on this clonotype: Its antigen is still unknown.

Germline V gene lookup returns CDR1 LGHNA and CDR2 YSLEER. This CDR3 spans 15 amino acids. J gave up 7 bases and V 4 bases, and 5 bases lay outside the gene matches. V gene TRBV4-3 combines with J gene TRBJ2-1, with TRBD2 identical over 12 bases. Sequencing was carried out using peripheral blood. This sequence originates from a man aged 35-49 years with primary liver carcinoma and hepatitis B virus infection. CDR3 bases: TGCGCCAGCAGCCGAGTGACTAGCGGGAGTAATGAGCAGTTCTTC. Residues: CASSRVTSGSNEQFF.